The source of this TCR beta chain is a study of blood T cell repertoires in COVID-19. The overall study: Specimens from acute and convalescent COVID-19 originated in the United States, Italy and Spain. Sources were T cells, B-cell-depleted T cells, or PBMCs; the material itself was cDNA or gDNA.

Produced via immunoSEQ multiplex PCR; TCRdb's table is partial and in-frame only. The sample has just under 65,000 clones; about 76% are singletons. The table lists this clone with a count of one. The sample consisted of peripheral blood. The TCR sequence derives from a human donor in a cohort sampled during active COVID-19.

In DNA form, the CDR3 reads TGTGCCATCAGTACTTGGACAGGGGATTCCCATGAGCAGTTCTTC. Translating it yields CAISTWTGDSHEQFF. The rearrangement joins TRBV10-3 to TRBJ2-1; 9 bases line up with TRBD1. CDR1 is ENHRY and CDR2 is SYGVKD in the germline V gene. V was clipped by 5 bases and J by 8 bases; unmatched bases: 10. The CDR3 is made up of 15 amino acids.